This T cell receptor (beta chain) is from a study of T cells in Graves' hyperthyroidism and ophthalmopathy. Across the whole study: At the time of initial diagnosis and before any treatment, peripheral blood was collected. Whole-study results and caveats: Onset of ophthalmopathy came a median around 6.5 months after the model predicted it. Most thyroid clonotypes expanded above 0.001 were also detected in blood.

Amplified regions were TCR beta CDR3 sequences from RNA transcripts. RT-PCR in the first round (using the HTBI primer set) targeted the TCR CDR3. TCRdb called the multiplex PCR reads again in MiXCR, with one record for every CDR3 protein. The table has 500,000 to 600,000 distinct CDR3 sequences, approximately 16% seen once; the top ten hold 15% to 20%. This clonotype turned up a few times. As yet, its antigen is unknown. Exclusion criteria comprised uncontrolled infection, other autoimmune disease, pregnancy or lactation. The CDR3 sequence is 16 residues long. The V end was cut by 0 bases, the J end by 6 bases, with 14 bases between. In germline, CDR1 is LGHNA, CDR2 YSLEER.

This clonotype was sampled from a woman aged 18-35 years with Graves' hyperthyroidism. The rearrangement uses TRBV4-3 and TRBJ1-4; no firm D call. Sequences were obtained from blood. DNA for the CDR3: TGCGCCAGCAGCCAAGAGAGGGTGCTCGGCGATGAAAAACTGTTTTTT. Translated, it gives CASSQERVLGDEKLFF.